This T cell receptor (beta chain) appears in the sequencing data of a study of T cell changes during pregnancy in multiple sclerosis. Assay: immunoSEQ multiplex PCR; the TCRdb copy retains only in-frame clones and omits some. The sample holds 85,000 to 90,000 clones; about 91% are singletons and the top ten take 1.5% to 2%. CDR1 is SEHNR, CDR2 FQNEAQ, per germline (reference sequence). Trimming pared 1 base from V and 3 bases from J, leaving 15 bases between. CDR3 size: 17 residues. This receptor was obtained from a female donor in good health, enrolled as a control in a pregnancy study. The material was peripheral blood, obtained in the first trimester of pregnancy. The V and J genes are TRBV7-9 and TRBJ1-4; D gene unclear. The CDR3 is CASSLGGSIAPNEKLFF. In nucleotides, the CDR3 is TGTGCCAGCAGCTTAGGTGGTTCGATCGCGCCTAATGAAAAACTGTTTTTT.